This T cell receptor beta chain was observed in a study of molecular identifiers for immune sequencing clone quantification. About this clonotype: Its antigen remains unidentified.

The authors built bulk TCR libraries by previously described methods with listed TCR primers. TCRdb reanalysed the PCR reads using MiXCR and keeps one entry per CDR3 protein. The sample carries 70,000 to 90,000 distinct CDR3 sequences, roughly a fifth recorded once. The CDR3 runs 11 residues. Trimming shortened V by 7 bases and J by 6 bases, and 7 bases separated the two germline ends. Study results and caveats: Should identical TCR molecules share a barcode, the sizes of highly expanded clones could be underestimated.

Sequencing used naive CD8+ T cells from blood, with Jurkat cell RNA spiked in. Subset given: FACS-sorted CD8+CD4-CCR7+CD45RA+ naive T cells. The origin of this receptor is a human donor in good health. Some libraries in this study had Jurkat cell RNA spiked in. V is TRBV12-3 or TRBV12-4 and J is TRBJ2-1; unclear D gene. As DNA, the CDR3 is TGTGCCAGCACCGCTGTCAATGAGCAGTTCTTC. This translates into CASTAVNEQFF.